Only one count was recorded for the clone carrying this T cell receptor (beta chain). The sample comes from a study of cytotoxic CD8 clonotypes in ibrutinib-treated CLL. As for the study in general: A mean of roughly 250,000 productive templates and approximately 85,000 productive rearrangements was obtained per sample.

The data were produced by immunoSEQ multiplex PCR, yet TCRdb's version contains in-frame clones alone and is incomplete. The table includes hundreds of thousands of clones, 70% detected once. The V and J ends lost 3 bases and 2 bases, in that order; junction bases with no gene match: 4. Germline CDR1 is LNHDA and CDR2 is SQIVND (reference sequence). This CDR3 is built from 16 residues. The chain recombines TRBV19 with TRBJ2-2; 9 nucleotides align to TRBD1. The receptor's source is a human donor with chronic lymphocytic leukemia. The sample was PBMCs, taken after 24 months of ibrutinib treatment. The CDR3 DNA reads as TGTGCCAGTAGTATCGGGACAGGGCCAAACACCGGGGAGCTGTTTTTT. It yields the protein CASSIGTGPNTGELFF.